Below are 6 T cell receptor beta chains sequenced from a single sample in a study of beta chain features in type 1 diabetes. Every bit of the isolated RNA underwent reverse transcription, so sequencing read expressed TCRB transcripts. Produced via immunoSEQ multiplex PCR; TCRdb's table is partial and in-frame only. The table includes 600,000 to 650,000 clones, about a sixth detected once. Material for sequencing was naive CD4+ T cells from blood. The receptor source for this set is a young man in good health.

The chain couples TRBV4-1 to TRBJ1-2; the D is unclear. CDR1 MGHRA and CDR2 YSYEKL come from the germline V gene. Trimming shortened V by 0 bases and J by 0 bases, and 11 bases separated the two germline ends. The CDR3 totals 16 residues. The CDR3 DNA is TGCGCCAGCAGCCAAGAGGTCAGCCGTTCTAACTATGGCTACACCTTC. Its translation: CASSQEVSRSNYGYTF.

This chain links TRBV4-3 with TRBJ2-2, with 7 positions matching TRBD1. Trimming removed 4 bases from V and 4 bases from J; junction bases left unmatched: 6. The CDR3 contains 15 residues. The germline V gene encodes CDR1 LGHNA and CDR2 YSLEER. CDR3 bases: TGCGCCAGCAGCCGAGAGACAGGGACCACCGGGGAGCTGTTTTTT. This encodes CASSRETGTTGELFF.

The chain joins TRBV19 to TRBJ1-2; D unclear. Deletions cut 3 bases from V and 3 bases from J, with 8 bases between. This CDR3 has 13 amino acids. Germline V lookup: CDR1 LNHDA, CDR2 SQIVND (reference sequence). CDR3 loop: CASSMTQDYGYTF. CDR3 DNA: TGTGCCAGTAGTATGACGCAGGACTATGGCTACACCTTC.

There are a few counts of this clone. The chain combines TRBV4-2 with TRBJ2-7; D is perhaps TRBD2 (6 bases). CDR3 length: 15 amino acids. The V and J ends lost 3 bases and 6 bases respectively, with 18 bases between them. Germline V gene sequence: CDR1 LGHNA, CDR2 YNFKEQ. CDR3 sequence reads: CASSHEGPNGGEQYF. For the CDR3, the DNA is TGTGCCAGCAGCCATGAGGGACCTAACGGGGGCGAGCAGTACTTC.

The sample holds one count of this clone. The J gene is TRBJ2-5, the V gene TRBV5-4, with D perhaps matching TRBD2 (6 bases). The germline V and J ends were trimmed by 6 bases and 3 bases, with 18 bases remaining between them. The CDR3 consists of 15 residues. CDR1 and CDR2 from the germline V gene are SGHNT and YYREEE (reference sequence). The CDR3: CASTLPPGEEETQYF. The CDR3 DNA sequence: TGTGCCAGCACCCTTCCCCCGGGGGAGGAAGAGACCCAGTACTTC.

The rearrangement joins TRBV7-9 to TRBJ2-7; D uncertain. The V end lost 1 base, the J end lost 1 base, and 11 bases lay between the germline ends. The germline V gene has CDR1 SEHNR and CDR2 FQNEAQ (reference sequence). The CDR3 has 15 residues. In DNA, the CDR3 is TGTGCCAGCAGCTTAGGTCCGGCCAATTCCTACGAGCAGTACTTC. It encodes CASSLGPANSYEQYF. Together with reference TRBV7-9 and TRBJ2-7, the CDR3 gives the full variable domain: DTGVSQNPRHKITKRGQNVTFRCDPISEHNRLYWYRQTLGQGPEFLTYFQNEAQLEKSRLLSDRFSAERPKGSFSTLEIQRTEQGDSAMYLCASSLGPANSYEQYFGPGTRLTVT.